This TCR beta chain was sequenced during a study of cytomegalovirus exposure and HLA in healthy donors (TCRdb year 2017). With regard to the full study: According to a later analysis, one platform produced both the 120 validation repertoires and the approximately 670 repertoires of the first cohort. The aim of the study was to test whether cataloging public T cell receptors could identify signatures of past pathogen exposure. Besides the first cohort of 500 to 700 subjects, a separate validation cohort made up of around 120 different subjects was used. High-throughput TCR immunosequencing, statistical association of individual TCRs with disease status, and machine learning were combined to predict cytomegalovirus infection status. What the study reported, not specific to this receptor: The study gave a list of about 160 TCR beta chains associated with cytomegalovirus. It was suggested by the authors that the approach could potentially be generalized to other disease states and immunological phenotypes. A later analysis found that TCRs clustered in the first cohort also tended to co-occur in the 100 to 150 validation repertoires, with roughly 95% of cluster scores above 0. A later analysis lacked HLA typing for the validation cohort, so it scored co-occurrence in that cohort across all 120 or so repertoires. A few of the identified cytomegalovirus-associated TCR beta chains were confirmed in vitro to be specific for cytomegalovirus antigens. Cytomegalovirus status was reported to be diagnosed by the classifier with high specificity and sensitivity in both the original and validation cohorts. Across donors, most TCR sequences were observed very rarely, whereas some public TCRs were present in many individuals.

About this clone: Its antigen is still unknown. No clone much larger than this one lies a single base away; base qualities are absent.

The donors were included in the validation cohort of 120 subjects, a group kept apart from the roughly 670-subject first cohort. The library was made by the immunoSEQ multiplex PCR assay. On the authors' methods: A statistical classification framework was built for diagnosing cytomegalovirus status from the catalog of TCR beta chain sequences. Sourced from immuneACCESS, this table was stored by TCRdb with only in-frame sequences that have V and J called. A share of the clones is absent; for the studies checked, an unresolved V gene accounts for under half, and the remainder has no known explanation. The V and J calls and clone size were taken over from that table, and D and trimming were inferred from the DNA. Here the sample has some 130,000 clones; less than 90% occur a single time. The ten top clones hold under 3% of the sample. The CDR3 numbers 19 residues from cysteine through phenylalanine. Only the CDR3 DNA is retained, 57 bases long and in frame from the first base. Unmatched junction bases come to 13, with V trimmed by 0 bases and J by 2 bases. The germline V gene supplies CDR1 SGDLS and CDR2 YYNGEE.

The sequence links TRBV9 to TRBJ2-3; TRBD2 agrees with 9 junctional bases. Sequences were obtained from PBMCs. The receptor comes from a young man in good health and CMV-seronegative. The nucleotide sequence is given as TGTGCCAGCAGCGTAGGGCCTAGCGGGATTGTTCGGAACACAGATACGCAGTATTTT. Its protein is CASSVGPSGIVRNTDTQYF. Where the CDR3 stops, the reference TRBV9 and TRBJ2-3 genes take over; the full variable domain is DSGVTQTPKHLITATGQRVTLRCSPRSGDLSVYWYQQSLDQGLQFLIQYYNGEERAKGNILERFSAQQFPDLHSELNLSSLELGDSALYFCASSVGPSGIVRNTDTQYFGPGTRLTVL.